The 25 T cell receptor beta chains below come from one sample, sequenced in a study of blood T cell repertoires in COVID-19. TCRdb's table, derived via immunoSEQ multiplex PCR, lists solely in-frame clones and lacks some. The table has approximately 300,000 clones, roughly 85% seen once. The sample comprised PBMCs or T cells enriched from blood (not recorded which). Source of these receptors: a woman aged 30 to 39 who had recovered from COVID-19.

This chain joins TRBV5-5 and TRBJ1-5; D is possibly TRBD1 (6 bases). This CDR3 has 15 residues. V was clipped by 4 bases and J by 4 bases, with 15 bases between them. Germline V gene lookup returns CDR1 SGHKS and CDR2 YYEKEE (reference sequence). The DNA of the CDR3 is TGTGCCAGCAGCCTGGGGGGGGGCTGGAATCAGCCCCAGCATTTT. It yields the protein CASSLGGGWNQPQHF.

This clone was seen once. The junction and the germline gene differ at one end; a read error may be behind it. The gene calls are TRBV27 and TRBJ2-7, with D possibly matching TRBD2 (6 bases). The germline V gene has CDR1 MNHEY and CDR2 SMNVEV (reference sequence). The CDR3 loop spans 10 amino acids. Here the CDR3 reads CASGDSQTVF. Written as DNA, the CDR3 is TGTGCCAGCGGGGACTCCCAAACGGTCTTC.

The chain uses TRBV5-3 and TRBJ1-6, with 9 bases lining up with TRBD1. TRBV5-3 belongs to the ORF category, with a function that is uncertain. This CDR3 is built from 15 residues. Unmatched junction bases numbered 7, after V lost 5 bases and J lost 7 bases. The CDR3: CARSTHRGPNSPLHF. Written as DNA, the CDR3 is TGTGCCAGAAGTACCCACAGGGGGCCGAATTCACCCCTCCACTTT.

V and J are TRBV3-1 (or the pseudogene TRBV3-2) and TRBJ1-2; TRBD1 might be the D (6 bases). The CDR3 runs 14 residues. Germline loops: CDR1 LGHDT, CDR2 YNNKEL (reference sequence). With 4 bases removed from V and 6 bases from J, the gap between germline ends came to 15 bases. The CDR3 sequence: CASSRGDTTHGYTF. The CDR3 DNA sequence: TGTGCCAGCAGCCGAGGGGACACTACTCATGGCTACACCTTC.

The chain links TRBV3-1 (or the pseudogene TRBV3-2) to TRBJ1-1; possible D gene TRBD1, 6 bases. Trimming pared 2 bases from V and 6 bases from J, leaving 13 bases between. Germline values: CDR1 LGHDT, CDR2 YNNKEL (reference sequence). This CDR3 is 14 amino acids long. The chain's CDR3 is CASSQKTGLSEAFF. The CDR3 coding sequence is TGTGCCAGCAGCCAAAAGACAGGACTCTCTGAAGCTTTCTTT.

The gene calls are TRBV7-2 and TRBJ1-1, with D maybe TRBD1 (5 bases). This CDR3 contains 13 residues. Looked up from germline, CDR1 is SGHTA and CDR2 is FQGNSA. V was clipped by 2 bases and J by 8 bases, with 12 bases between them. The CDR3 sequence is CASSLLVQGEAFF. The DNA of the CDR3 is TGTGCCAGCAGCTTACTAGTCCAGGGAGAAGCTTTCTTT.

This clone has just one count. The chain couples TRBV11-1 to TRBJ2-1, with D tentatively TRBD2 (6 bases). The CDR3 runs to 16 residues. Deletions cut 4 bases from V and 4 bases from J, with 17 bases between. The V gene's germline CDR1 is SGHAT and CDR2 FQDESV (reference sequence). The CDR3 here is CASSSRRDGNYNEQFF. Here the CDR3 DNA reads TGTGCCAGCAGCTCTCGGCGGGACGGCAATTACAATGAGCAGTTCTTC.

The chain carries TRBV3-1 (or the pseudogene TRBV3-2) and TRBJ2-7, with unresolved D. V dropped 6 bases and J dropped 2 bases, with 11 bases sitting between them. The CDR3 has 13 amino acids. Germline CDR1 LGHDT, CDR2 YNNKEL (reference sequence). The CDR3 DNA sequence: TGTGCCAGCAGTCGCACCCCGGCCTACGAGCAGTACTTC. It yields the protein CASSRTPAYEQYF.

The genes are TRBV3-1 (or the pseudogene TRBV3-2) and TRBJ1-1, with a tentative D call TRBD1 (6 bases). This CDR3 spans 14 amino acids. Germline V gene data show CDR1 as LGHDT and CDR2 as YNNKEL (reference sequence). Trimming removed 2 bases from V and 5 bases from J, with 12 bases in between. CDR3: CASSQRDTRTEAFF. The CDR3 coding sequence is TGTGCCAGCAGCCAACGGGACACGCGGACTGAAGCTTTCTTT.

CDR3 bases: TGTGCCAGCAGCTTCACTAGCGGGAACACCGGGGAGCTGTTTTTT. It is translated as CASSFTSGNTGELFF. V gene TRBV7-3 combines with J gene TRBJ2-2, with 8 bases fitting TRBD2. The CDR3 contains 15 residues. Germline V gene data show CDR1 as SGHTA and CDR2 as FQGTGA. V was clipped by 3 bases and J by 1 base; unmatched bases: 1.

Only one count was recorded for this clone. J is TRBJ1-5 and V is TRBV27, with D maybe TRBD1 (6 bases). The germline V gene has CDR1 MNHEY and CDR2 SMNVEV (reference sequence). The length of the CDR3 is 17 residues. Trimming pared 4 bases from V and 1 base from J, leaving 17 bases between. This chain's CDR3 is CASSSAATGKSNQPQHF. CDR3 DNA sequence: TGTGCCAGCAGTTCTGCCGCTACAGGGAAGAGCAATCAGCCCCAGCATTTT.

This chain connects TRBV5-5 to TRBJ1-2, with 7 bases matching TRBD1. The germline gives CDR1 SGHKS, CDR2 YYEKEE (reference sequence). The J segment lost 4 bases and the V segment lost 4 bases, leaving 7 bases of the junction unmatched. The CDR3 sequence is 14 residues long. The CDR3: CASSGDREVYGYTF. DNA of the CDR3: TGTGCCAGCAGCGGAGACAGGGAAGTCTATGGCTACACCTTC.

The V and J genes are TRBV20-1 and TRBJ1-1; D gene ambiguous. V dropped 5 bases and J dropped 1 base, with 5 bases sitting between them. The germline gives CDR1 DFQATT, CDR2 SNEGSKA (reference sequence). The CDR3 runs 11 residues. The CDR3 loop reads CSAPSNTEAFF. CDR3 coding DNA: TGCAGTGCTCCGTCGAACACTGAAGCTTTCTTT.

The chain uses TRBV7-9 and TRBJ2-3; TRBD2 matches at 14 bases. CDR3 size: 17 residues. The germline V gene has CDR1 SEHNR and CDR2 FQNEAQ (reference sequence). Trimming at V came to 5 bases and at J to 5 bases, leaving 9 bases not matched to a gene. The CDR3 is CASSPGGTSGGGDTQYF. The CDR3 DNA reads TGTGCCAGCAGCCCAGGGGGGACTAGCGGGGGAGGAGATACGCAGTATTTT.

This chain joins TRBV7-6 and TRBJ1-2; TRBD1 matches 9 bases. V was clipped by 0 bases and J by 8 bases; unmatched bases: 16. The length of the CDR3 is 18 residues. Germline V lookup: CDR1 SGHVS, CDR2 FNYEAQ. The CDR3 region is CASSLAGTGRLAIGGYTF. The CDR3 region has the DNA TGTGCCAGCAGCTTAGCTGGGACAGGGAGATTGGCGATCGGGGGCTACACCTTC.

CDR3 DNA sequence: TGCGCCAGCAGCCCTGCGACAGGGAGTAATTCACCCCTCCACTTT. Protein sequence: CASSPATGSNSPLHF. The chain couples TRBV5-1 to TRBJ1-6; 7 bases agree with TRBD1. Germline values: CDR1 SGHRS, CDR2 YFSETQ. CDR3 length: 15 amino acids. V trimming: 4 bases; J trimming: 6 bases; junction bases outside the gene matches: 7.

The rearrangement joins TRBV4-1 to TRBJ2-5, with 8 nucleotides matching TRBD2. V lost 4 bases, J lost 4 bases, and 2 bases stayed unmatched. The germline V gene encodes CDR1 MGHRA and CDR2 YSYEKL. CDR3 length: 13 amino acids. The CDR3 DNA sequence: TGCGCCAGCAGCCCGCGGGAGGCAGAGACCCAGTACTTC. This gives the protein CASSPREAETQYF.

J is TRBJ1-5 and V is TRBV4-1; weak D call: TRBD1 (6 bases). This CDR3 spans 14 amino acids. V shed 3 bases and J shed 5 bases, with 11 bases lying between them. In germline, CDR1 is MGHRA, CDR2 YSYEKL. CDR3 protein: CASSQENRDQPQHF. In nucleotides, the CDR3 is TGCGCCAGCAGCCAGGAAAACAGGGATCAGCCCCAGCATTTT.

DNA of the CDR3: TGTGCCAGCAGTCCGCAGGGGCGGTATGGCTACACCTTC. It codes for CASSPQGRYGYTF. The rearrangement links TRBV3-1 (or the pseudogene TRBV3-2) to TRBJ1-2; D possibly corresponds to TRBD1 (6 bases). The CDR3 extends over 13 amino acids. CDR1 is LGHDT, CDR2 YNNKEL, per germline (reference sequence). Trimming pared 6 bases from V and 5 bases from J, leaving 13 bases between.

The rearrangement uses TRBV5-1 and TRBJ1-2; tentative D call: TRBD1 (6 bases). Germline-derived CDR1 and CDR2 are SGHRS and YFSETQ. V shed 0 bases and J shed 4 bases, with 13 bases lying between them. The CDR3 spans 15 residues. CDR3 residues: CASSLGGQALYGYTF. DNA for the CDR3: TGCGCCAGCAGCTTGGGGGGACAAGCCCTCTATGGCTACACCTTC.

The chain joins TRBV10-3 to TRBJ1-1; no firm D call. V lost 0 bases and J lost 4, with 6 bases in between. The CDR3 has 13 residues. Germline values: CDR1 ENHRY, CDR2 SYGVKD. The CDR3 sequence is CAISESSLTEAFF. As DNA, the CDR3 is TGTGCCATCAGTGAGTCGAGTCTCACTGAAGCTTTCTTT.

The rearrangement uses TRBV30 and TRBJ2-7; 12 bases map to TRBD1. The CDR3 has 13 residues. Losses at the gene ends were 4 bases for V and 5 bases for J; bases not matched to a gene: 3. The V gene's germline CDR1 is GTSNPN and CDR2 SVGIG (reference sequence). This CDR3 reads CAWTWDRGHEQYF. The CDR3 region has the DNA TGTGCCTGGACCTGGGACAGGGGGCACGAGCAGTACTTC.

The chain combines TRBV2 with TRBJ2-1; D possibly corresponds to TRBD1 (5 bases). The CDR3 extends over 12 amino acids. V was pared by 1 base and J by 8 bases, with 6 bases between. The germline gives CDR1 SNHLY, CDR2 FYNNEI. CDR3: CASSEGGDEQFF. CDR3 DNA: TGTGCCAGCAGTGAAGGGGGCGATGAGCAGTTCTTC.

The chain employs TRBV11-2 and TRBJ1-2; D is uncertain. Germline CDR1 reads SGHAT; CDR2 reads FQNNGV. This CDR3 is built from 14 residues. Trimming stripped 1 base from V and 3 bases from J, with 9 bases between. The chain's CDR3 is CASSLATGDYGYTF. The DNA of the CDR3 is TGTGCCAGCAGCTTAGCTACGGGAGACTATGGCTACACCTTC.

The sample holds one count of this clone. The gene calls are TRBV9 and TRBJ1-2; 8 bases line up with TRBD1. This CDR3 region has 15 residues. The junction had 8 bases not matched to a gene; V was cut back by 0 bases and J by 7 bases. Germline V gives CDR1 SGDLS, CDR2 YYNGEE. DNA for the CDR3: TGTGCCAGCAGCGTAGATTTTGGGACAGGCACTGGCTACACCTTC. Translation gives CASSVDFGTGTGYTF.